The T cell receptor beta chain under discussion was sequenced for a study of T-cell reconstitution after alpha-beta-depleted transplantation in children. In this sample, this clonotype turned up a few times. V was cut by 1 base and J by 1 base, with 2 bases left in between. Germline CDR1 LNHNV, CDR2 YYDKDF (reference sequence). This CDR3 comprises 12 residues. The TCRbeta library was prepared with unique molecular identifiers. Via MiXCR, TCRdb re-called the PCR reads, giving one row per CDR3 protein. The repertoire consists of about 400,000 distinct CDR3 sequences, with roughly 20% occurring once and the leading ten covering over 3.5%.

This chain joins TRBV15 and TRBJ2-7; D gene unclear. Source: PBMCs from the stem cell graft donor, taken from the stem cell graft. This TCR was recovered from a human donor who donated a stem cell graft to a child with acute myeloid leukemia. As DNA, the CDR3 is TGTGCCACCAGCAGAGCATCCTACGAGCAGTACTTC. Translation gives CATSRASYEQYF.